These 11 T cell receptor beta chains came from one sample sequenced in a study of cytomegalovirus exposure and HLA in healthy donors. PCR amplification relied on 60 Vbeta primers (plus 13 Jbeta primers). TCRdb's table, derived via immunoSEQ multiplex PCR, lists solely in-frame clones and lacks some. Of more than 110,000 clones listed, approximately 80% are singletons. Sequencing was carried out using PBMCs. Every receptor here comes from a male donor in good health and CMV-seronegative.

V and J are TRBV5-4 and TRBJ1-1, with TRBD1 as a possible D gene (6 bases). The germline V gene encodes CDR1 SGHNT and CDR2 YYREEE (reference sequence). The length of the CDR3 is 14 residues. Trimming pared 0 bases from V and 5 bases from J, leaving 11 bases between. CDR3 sequence (DNA): TGTGCCAGCAGCTTGGATCTGGGGGCGACTGAAGCTTTCTTT. It yields the protein CASSLDLGATEAFF.

J is TRBJ1-1 and V is TRBV11-1; D ambiguous. CDR1 is SGHAT and CDR2 is FQDESV in the germline V gene (reference sequence). Trimming shortened V by 5 bases and J by 2 bases, and 21 bases separated the two germline ends. The CDR3 consists of 17 residues. The CDR3 is CASSPAWRLALNTEAFF. The CDR3 DNA follows: TGTGCCAGCAGCCCAGCCTGGAGGTTGGCCCTAAACACTGAAGCTTTCTTT.

This chain connects TRBV6-5 to TRBJ1-2; TRBD1 matches 7 bases. CDR1 is MNHEY and CDR2 is SVGAGI in the germline V gene. V trimming: 2 bases; J trimming: 4 bases; junction bases outside the gene matches: 7. This CDR3 is built from 15 residues. CDR3 protein: CASSYKETGVYGYTF. The CDR3 DNA reads as TGTGCCAGCAGTTACAAGGAAACAGGGGTCTATGGCTACACCTTC.

For this clone: The junction departs from the called germline gene at one end, perhaps through a read error. The chain couples TRBV5-1 to TRBJ2-1; D is possibly TRBD2 (5 bases). Germline V lookup: CDR1 SGHRS, CDR2 YFSETQ. The CDR3 has 13 residues. CDR3 loop: CASSSPGYSEQFF. The CDR3, as DNA: TGCGCCAGCAGCTCCCCGGGGTACAGTGAGCAGTTCTTC.

This sequence joins TRBV5-1 and TRBJ2-3; D perhaps matches TRBD1 (7 bases). This CDR3 is 15 amino acids long. The V gene's germline CDR1 is SGHRS and CDR2 YFSETQ. V was clipped by 4 bases and J by 2 bases, with 14 bases between them. CDR3 DNA sequence: TGCGCCAGCAGCCCAGCAGGGGGGTACACAGATACGCAGTATTTT. It translates to CASSPAGGYTDTQYF.

This chain connects TRBV4-3 to TRBJ2-2, with TRBD1 matching over 9 bases. Germline V gene sequence: CDR1 LGHNA, CDR2 YSLEER. V was clipped by 4 bases and J by 4 bases; unmatched bases: 7. The CDR3 has 16 residues. Here the CDR3 DNA reads TGCGCCAGCAGCCTGAAACAGGGGGCGGCCACCGGGGAGCTGTTTTTT. Residues: CASSLKQGAATGELFF.

This chain links TRBV27 with TRBJ1-6; D may be TRBD1 (6 bases). CDR3 length: 17 amino acids. The V gene lost 10 bases and the J gene lost 8 bases, with 27 bases spanning the gap. Looked up from germline, CDR1 is MNHEY and CDR2 is SMNVEV (reference sequence). The CDR3 nucleotides read TGTGCCACCTCTACCAGGGGAGGGGACTATACCTATTCACCCCTCCACTTT. The encoded protein is CATSTRGGDYTYSPLHF.

CDR3 bases: TGCGCCAGCAGCTCCCTGGGACAGGGGCGGACTGAAGCTTTCTTT. This encodes CASSSLGQGRTEAFF. The chain combines TRBV5-1 with TRBJ1-1; 10 bases agree with TRBD1. CDR1 SGHRS and CDR2 YFSETQ come from the germline V gene. After removal of 3 bases from V and 5 bases from J, the junction contained 7 bases not matched to a gene. The CDR3 runs 15 residues. Together with reference TRBV5-1 and TRBJ1-1, the CDR3 gives the full variable domain: KAGVTQTPRYLIKTRGQQVTLSCSPISGHRSVSWYQQTPGQGLQFLFEYFSETQRNKGNFPGRFSGRQFSNSRSEMNVSTLELGDSALYLCASSSLGQGRTEAFFGQGTRLTVV.

V usage is TRBV5-6 and J usage is TRBJ2-3; no firm D call. Germline CDR1 SGHDT, CDR2 YYEEEE. The CDR3 has 15 amino acids. Trimming took off 1 base at V and 1 base at J, with 10 bases between the two ends. CDR3 coding DNA: TGTGCCAGCAGCTTGAGAACCTACGGCACAGATACGCAGTATTTT. It is translated as CASSLRTYGTDTQYF.

This chain uses TRBV7-9 with TRBJ1-1; D not resolved. Germline V gene data show CDR1 as SEHNR and CDR2 as FQNEAQ (reference sequence). V was cut by 3 bases and J by 1 base, with 18 bases left in between. This CDR3 is built from 17 residues. CDR3 region: CASSFSVGRRRNTEAFF. The CDR3 bases are TGTGCCAGCAGCTTCTCGGTAGGGAGGAGGAGGAACACTGAAGCTTTCTTT.

The chain employs TRBV9 and TRBJ2-7, with D maybe TRBD2 (5 bases). V lost 0 bases and J 2 bases, leaving 15 bases between the germline ends. CDR1 and CDR2 (germline): SGDLS, YYNGEE. This CDR3 is built from 16 residues. The CDR3 DNA follows: TGTGCCAGCAGCGTAGAAGGCGGAGGAACCCCCTACGAGCAGTACTTC. Protein sequence: CASSVEGGGTPYEQYF.